This entry is about one TCR beta chain. This CDR3 is built from 15 residues. Trimming took 2 bases from V and 1 from J, leaving 9 bases between them. CDR1 SGHNT and CDR2 YYREEE come from the germline V gene (reference sequence). This sample stems from a study of blood T cell repertoires in COVID-19. The wider study: The United States, Italy and Spain supplied acute and convalescent COVID-19 samples. T cells, B-cell-depleted T cells, or PBMCs provided the cDNA or gDNA that served as material.

Per the authors' pipeline: Nucleated cell counts were estimated from reference gene primer amplification. Using immunoSEQ multiplex PCR, the repertoire was profiled, and TCRdb retains in-frame clones only, with some absent. V, J and clone size reflect that table, while D and trimming were determined from the DNA. The table records around 110,000 clones, 82% of them present only once. The sample was peripheral blood. This clonotype originated in a man between 65 and 85 years old with acute or convalescent COVID-19. The chain recombines TRBV5-4 with TRBJ2-2; D not certain. This CDR3 reads CASSFGFGNTGELFF. The DNA for the CDR3 is TGTGCCAGCAGCTTCGGGTTTGGGAACACCGGGGAGCTGTTTTTT.